The rows below give T cell receptor beta chains drawn from one sample of a study of T cell repertoires in cytomegalovirus infection. Which antigens these TCRs recognize remains unknown. From the reads, TCRdb called clonotypes with MiXCR, one entry per CDR3 protein. The sample includes 50,000 to 60,000 distinct CDR3 sequences, about 20% of them seen just once. Sequencing was performed on CD8+ T cells from cultured PBMCs, taken from culture after CMV antigen stimulation. The receptors come from a human donor in good health (CMV status not recorded). Some clones in this sample may be carry-over from other donors' samples. The CDR3 runs from the conserved cysteine through the conserved F or W. The D gene is left open where the match is weak. Where a row states a size, it is once, few, many or the class of an expanded clone; other rows omit it.

V gene: TRBV7-3; clone size: few; D gene: .; J gene: TRBJ1-6; CDR3 protein: CASSLLSHSPLHF; CDR3 DNA: TGTGCCAGCAGCTTATTAAGTCATTCACCCCTCCACTTT
V gene: TRBV12-3/TRBV12-4; clone size: few; D gene: .; J gene: TRBJ2-2; CDR3 protein: CASSFGAYTGELFF; CDR3 DNA: TGTGCCAGCAGCTTTGGGGCGTACACCGGGGAGCTGTTTTTT
V gene: TRBV7-8; clone size: few; D gene: TRBD1; J gene: TRBJ1-5; CDR3 protein: CASSLGRGTDYSNQPQHF; CDR3 DNA: TGTGCCAGCAGCTTAGGGCGTGGGACAGATTATAGCAATCAGCCCCAGCATTTT
V gene: TRBV24-1; clone size: .; D gene: .; J gene: TRBJ2-2; CDR3 protein: CATSAPGHFPTGELFF; CDR3 DNA: TGTGCCACCAGTGCCCCGGGACATTTCCCCACCGGGGAGCTGTTTTTT
V gene: TRBV7-3; clone size: few; D gene: .; J gene: TRBJ2-3; CDR3 protein: CASSEPRLTDTQYF; CDR3 DNA: TGTGCCAGCAGCGAACCCCGCTTGACAGATACGCAGTATTTT
V gene: TRBV7-2; clone size: few; D gene: .; J gene: TRBJ1-2; CDR3 protein: CASSLATAAVYGYTF; CDR3 DNA: TGTGCCAGCAGCTTAGCGACGGCGGCGGTCTATGGCTACACCTTC
V gene: TRBV7-8; clone size: few; D gene: TRBD1; J gene: TRBJ1-2; CDR3 protein: CASSLTGGTDGYTF; CDR3 DNA: TGTGCCAGCAGCTTGACAGGGGGGACGGATGGCTACACCTTC
V gene: TRBV4-2; clone size: .; D gene: .; J gene: TRBJ1-1; CDR3 protein: CASSQEWTIEAFF; CDR3 DNA: TGTGCCAGCAGCCAAGAATGGACAATTGAAGCTTTCTTT
V gene: TRBV11-2; clone size: .; D gene: .; J gene: TRBJ1-2; CDR3 protein: CASTMGGYGYTF; CDR3 DNA: TGTGCCAGCACCATGGGGGGTTATGGCTACACCTTC
V gene: TRBV6-1; clone size: .; D gene: TRBD1; J gene: TRBJ1-2; CDR3 protein: CASSRQGRNYGYTF; CDR3 DNA: TGTGCCAGCAGCCGACAGGGGCGGAACTATGGCTACACCTTC
V gene: TRBV11-2; clone size: .; D gene: .; J gene: TRBJ2-1; CDR3 protein: CASSFTHVPGAGLDEQFF; CDR3 DNA: TGTGCCAGCAGCTTTACGCACGTCCCGGGGGCCGGCTTAGATGAGCAGTTCTTC
V gene: TRBV7-8; clone size: .; D gene: .; J gene: TRBJ1-4; CDR3 protein: CASSLGRGPGDGEKLFF; CDR3 DNA: TGTGCCAGCAGCTTAGGCAGGGGCCCAGGGGACGGAGAAAAACTGTTTTTT
V gene: TRBV28; clone size: many; D gene: TRBD2; J gene: TRBJ2-7; CDR3 protein: CASSYRGEFYEQYF; CDR3 DNA: TGTGCCAGCAGTTACCGGGGGGAGTTCTACGAGCAGTACTTC
V gene: TRBV7-9; clone size: few; D gene: TRBD1; J gene: TRBJ1-6; CDR3 protein: CASSSADREFNSPLHF; CDR3 DNA: TGTGCCAGCAGCTCGGCGGACAGGGAGTTTAATTCACCCCTCCACTTT
V gene: TRBV6-2/TRBV6-3; clone size: few; D gene: TRBD1; J gene: TRBJ1-1; CDR3 protein: CASSYSAGGLEAFF; CDR3 DNA: TGTGCCAGCAGTTACTCAGCAGGGGGTCTTGAAGCTTTCTTT
V gene: TRBV9; clone size: .; D gene: .; J gene: TRBJ2-1; CDR3 protein: CASSVPPDRSEQFF; CDR3 DNA: TGTGCCAGCAGCGTCCCCCCCGATCGGAGTGAGCAGTTCTTC
V gene: TRBV13; clone size: few; D gene: .; J gene: TRBJ1-2; CDR3 protein: CASSQTYRAFYGYTF; CDR3 DNA: TGTGCCAGCAGCCAGACGTACAGGGCGTTCTATGGCTACACCTTC
V gene: TRBV10-3; clone size: .; D gene: TRBD1; J gene: TRBJ2-5; CDR3 protein: CAISGRGQAQETQYF; CDR3 DNA: TGTGCCATCAGTGGTCGGGGACAGGCCCAAGAGACCCAGTACTTC
V gene: TRBV5-5; clone size: .; D gene: TRBD1; J gene: TRBJ2-3; CDR3 protein: CASSLDKDRGTDTQYF; CDR3 DNA: TGTGCCAGCAGCTTGGATAAGGACAGGGGGACAGATACGCAGTATTTT
V gene: TRBV7-2; clone size: .; D gene: TRBD2; J gene: TRBJ2-1; CDR3 protein: CASSSSGGAHYNEQFF; CDR3 DNA: TGTGCCAGCAGCAGTAGCGGGGGGGCCCACTACAATGAGCAGTTCTTC
V gene: TRBV12-3/TRBV12-4; clone size: few; D gene: .; J gene: TRBJ2-7; CDR3 protein: CASSLNEGRALFF; CDR3 DNA: TGTGCCAGCAGTTTAAACGAGGGTAGGGCTCTCTTCTTC
V gene: TRBV6-2/TRBV6-3; clone size: .; D gene: .; J gene: TRBJ1-1; CDR3 protein: CASSYPWEGREAFF; CDR3 DNA: TGTGCCAGCAGTTACCCGTGGGAGGGGCGGGAAGCTTTCTTT
V gene: TRBV7-9; clone size: few; D gene: .; J gene: TRBJ1-1; CDR3 protein: CASSSPLWNTEAFF; CDR3 DNA: TGTGCCAGCAGCTCCCCATTATGGAACACTGAAGCTTTCTTT
V gene: TRBV7-9; clone size: few; D gene: TRBD2; J gene: TRBJ2-7; CDR3 protein: CASSPLAGGREQQYF; CDR3 DNA: TGTGCCAGCAGCCCACTAGCGGGGGGCCGAGAACAGCAGTACTTC
V gene: TRBV20-1; clone size: .; D gene: .; J gene: TRBJ1-1; CDR3 protein: CSAPNTEAFF; CDR3 DNA: TGCAGTGCCCCCAACACTGAAGCTTTCTTT
V gene: TRBV24-1; clone size: .; D gene: .; J gene: TRBJ1-3; CDR3 protein: CATSVGGTIYF; CDR3 DNA: TGTGCCACCAGTGTGGGGGGCACCATATATTTT
V gene: TRBV7-9; clone size: few; D gene: .; J gene: TRBJ1-5; CDR3 protein: CASSPGSAGLNQPQHF; CDR3 DNA: TGTGCCAGCAGCCCGGGGTCCGCAGGTCTAAATCAGCCCCAGCATTTT
V gene: TRBV7-4; clone size: .; D gene: .; J gene: TRBJ1-3; CDR3 protein: CASSSVDF; CDR3 DNA: TGTGCCAGCAGTTCCGTTGATTTT
V gene: TRBV4-3; clone size: .; D gene: .; J gene: TRBJ1-2; CDR3 protein: CASSQDWQHYGYTF; CDR3 DNA: TGCGCCAGCAGCCAAGATTGGCAGCACTATGGCTACACCTTC
V gene: TRBV4-2; clone size: .; D gene: .; J gene: TRBJ1-2; CDR3 protein: CASSPSVEGLDYGYTF; CDR3 DNA: TGTGCCAGCAGCCCGTCGGTGGAGGGGTTAGACTATGGCTACACCTTC
V gene: TRBV7-8; clone size: .; D gene: .; J gene: TRBJ1-1; CDR3 protein: CASLGPENMNTEAFF; CDR3 DNA: TGTGCCAGCTTAGGCCCAGAGAACATGAACACTGAAGCTTTCTTT
V gene: TRBV7-2; clone size: .; D gene: TRBD2; J gene: TRBJ2-7; CDR3 protein: CASSLVLAGSYEQYF; CDR3 DNA: TGTGCCAGCAGCTTAGTGTTAGCGGGGAGCTACGAGCAGTACTTC
V gene: TRBV2; clone size: few; D gene: .; J gene: TRBJ2-1; CDR3 protein: CASRRRGVNNEQFF; CDR3 DNA: TGTGCCAGCAGGAGGAGGGGCGTGAACAATGAGCAGTTCTTC
V gene: TRBV4-1; clone size: .; D gene: .; J gene: TRBJ1-1; CDR3 protein: CASSQAVELNTEAFF; CDR3 DNA: TGCGCCAGCAGCCAAGCGGTCGAGTTAAACACTGAAGCTTTCTTT
V gene: TRBV6-6; clone size: .; D gene: .; J gene: TRBJ2-3; CDR3 protein: CASSFLRVTGMEKDTQYF; CDR3 DNA: TGTGCCAGCAGCTTTCTCCGCGTTACCGGAATGGAGAAAGATACGCAGTATTTT
V gene: TRBV6-1; clone size: few; D gene: .; J gene: TRBJ2-3; CDR3 protein: CASSEVNTDTQYF; CDR3 DNA: TGTGCCAGCAGTGAGGTAAACACAGATACGCAGTATTTT
V gene: TRBV7-2; clone size: .; D gene: .; J gene: TRBJ2-7; CDR3 protein: CASSLGVHAYEQYF; CDR3 DNA: TGTGCCAGCAGCTTAGGAGTTCATGCCTACGAGCAGTACTTC
V gene: TRBV6-5; clone size: .; D gene: .; J gene: TRBJ2-2; CDR3 protein: CASSYRGELFF; CDR3 DNA: TGTGCCAGCAGTTATCGGGGGGAGCTGTTTTTT
V gene: TRBV6-2/TRBV6-3; clone size: few; D gene: .; J gene: TRBJ1-1; CDR3 protein: CASSYERHRTEAFF; CDR3 DNA: TGTGCCAGCAGTTACGAGAGGCATAGGACTGAAGCTTTCTTT
V gene: TRBV6-2/TRBV6-3; clone size: few; D gene: .; J gene: TRBJ1-1; CDR3 protein: CASSYEKQNTEAFF; CDR3 DNA: TGTGCCAGCAGTTACGAGAAACAGAACACTGAAGCTTTCTTT
V gene: TRBV7-2; clone size: .; D gene: .; J gene: TRBJ1-3; CDR3 protein: CASSLYLTGNTIYF; CDR3 DNA: TGTGCCAGCAGCTTATATCTTACTGGAAACACCATATATTTT
V gene: TRBV4-3; clone size: .; D gene: TRBD1; J gene: TRBJ2-7; CDR3 protein: CASSQGTGEPYEQYF; CDR3 DNA: TGCGCCAGCAGCCAGGGGACAGGGGAACCCTACGAGCAGTACTTC
V gene: TRBV7-2; clone size: .; D gene: TRBD2; J gene: TRBJ2-3; CDR3 protein: CASGASGGFLTDTQYF; CDR3 DNA: TGTGCCAGCGGGGCCAGCGGGGGTTTCCTCACAGATACGCAGTATTTT
V gene: TRBV19; clone size: few; D gene: .; J gene: TRBJ2-7; CDR3 protein: CASSIGTGYEQYF; CDR3 DNA: TGTGCCAGTAGTATAGGTACAGGCTACGAGCAGTACTTC
V gene: TRBV5-5; clone size: .; D gene: .; J gene: TRBJ1-5; CDR3 protein: CASSLETDSNQPQHF; CDR3 DNA: TGTGCCAGCAGCTTGGAGACCGATAGCAATCAGCCCCAGCATTTT
V gene: TRBV5-6; clone size: few; D gene: TRBD1; J gene: TRBJ1-1; CDR3 protein: CASSLLTGALNTEAFF; CDR3 DNA: TGTGCCAGCAGCTTGCTTACAGGGGCGTTGAACACTGAAGCTTTCTTT
V gene: TRBV12-3/TRBV12-4; clone size: .; D gene: .; J gene: TRBJ1-5; CDR3 protein: CASSSGPRGSNQPQHF; CDR3 DNA: TGTGCCAGCAGTTCGGGGCCCAGGGGAAGCAATCAGCCCCAGCATTTT
V gene: TRBV7-8; clone size: .; D gene: .; J gene: TRBJ2-1; CDR3 protein: CASSLVRGSSYNEQFF; CDR3 DNA: TGTGCCAGCAGCTTAGTTAGGGGTTCGTCCTACAATGAGCAGTTCTTC
V gene: TRBV6-1; clone size: few; D gene: .; J gene: TRBJ1-2; CDR3 protein: CASSRIPHGYTF; CDR3 DNA: TGTGCCAGCAGTCGGATTCCGCATGGCTACACCTTC
V gene: TRBV12-3/TRBV12-4; clone size: few; D gene: TRBD2; J gene: TRBJ2-3; CDR3 protein: CASSYSGGSTDTQYF; CDR3 DNA: TGTGCCAGCAGTTATAGCGGGGGGAGCACAGATACGCAGTATTTT
V gene: TRBV28; clone size: few; D gene: .; J gene: TRBJ2-7; CDR3 protein: CASRVQGASYEQYF; CDR3 DNA: TGTGCCAGCAGGGTACAGGGTGCATCCTACGAGCAGTACTTC
V gene: TRBV28; clone size: .; D gene: .; J gene: TRBJ1-1; CDR3 protein: CASSPTDSLSTEAFF; CDR3 DNA: TGTGCCAGCAGTCCCACGGACAGTTTGAGCACTGAAGCTTTCTTT
V gene: TRBV4-1; clone size: few; D gene: .; J gene: TRBJ2-7; CDR3 protein: CASSQFLGNQYEQYF; CDR3 DNA: TGCGCCAGCAGCCAATTTTTGGGCAATCAATACGAGCAGTACTTC
V gene: TRBV2; clone size: .; D gene: TRBD1; J gene: TRBJ2-7; CDR3 protein: CASAGTGNHEQYF; CDR3 DNA: TGTGCCAGCGCCGGGACAGGGAACCACGAGCAGTACTTC
V gene: TRBV12-3/TRBV12-4; clone size: .; D gene: .; J gene: TRBJ1-5; CDR3 protein: CASSLGSSGGRDQPQHF; CDR3 DNA: TGTGCCAGCAGTTTAGGATCTTCGGGGGGCAGGGATCAGCCCCAGCATTTT
V gene: TRBV6-2/TRBV6-3; clone size: few; D gene: TRBD1; J gene: TRBJ1-1; CDR3 protein: CASSTPWTGDTEAFF; CDR3 DNA: TGTGCCAGCAGCACCCCGTGGACAGGGGACACTGAAGCTTTCTTT
V gene: TRBV6-2/TRBV6-3; clone size: few; D gene: TRBD1; J gene: TRBJ1-1; CDR3 protein: CASSTGGHTEAFF; CDR3 DNA: TGTGCCAGCAGTACAGGGGGGCACACTGAAGCTTTCTTT